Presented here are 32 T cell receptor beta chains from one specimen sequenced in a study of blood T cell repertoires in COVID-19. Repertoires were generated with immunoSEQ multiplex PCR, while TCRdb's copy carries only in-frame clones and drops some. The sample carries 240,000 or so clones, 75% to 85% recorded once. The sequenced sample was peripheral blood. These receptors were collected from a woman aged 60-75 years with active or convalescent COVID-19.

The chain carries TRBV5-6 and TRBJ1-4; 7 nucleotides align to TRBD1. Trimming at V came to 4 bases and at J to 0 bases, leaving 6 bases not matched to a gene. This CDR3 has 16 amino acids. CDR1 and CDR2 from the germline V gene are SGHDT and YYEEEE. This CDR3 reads CASSTRTGATNEKLFF. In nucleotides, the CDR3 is TGTGCCAGCAGCACAAGAACAGGGGCAACTAATGAAAAACTGTTTTTT.

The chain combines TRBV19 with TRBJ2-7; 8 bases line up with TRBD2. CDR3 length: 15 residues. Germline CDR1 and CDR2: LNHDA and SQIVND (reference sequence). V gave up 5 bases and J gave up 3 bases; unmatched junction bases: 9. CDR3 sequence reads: CASSADPGGFYEQYF. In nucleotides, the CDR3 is TGTGCCAGTAGTGCCGACCCGGGGGGGTTCTACGAGCAGTACTTC.

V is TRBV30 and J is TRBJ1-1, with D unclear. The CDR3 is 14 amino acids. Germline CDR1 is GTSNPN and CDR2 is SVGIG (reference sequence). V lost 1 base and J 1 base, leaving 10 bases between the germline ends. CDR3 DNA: TGTGCCTGGAGTGGTGTGGAGGGGAACACTGAAGCTTTCTTT. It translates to CAWSGVEGNTEAFF.

CDR3 in amino acids: CAWSVNSLQETQYF. As DNA, the CDR3 is TGTGCCTGGAGTGTAAACAGCCTTCAAGAGACCCAGTACTTC. V is TRBV30 and J is TRBJ2-5; no firm D call. V was cut by 0 bases and J by 2 bases, with 10 bases left in between. In germline, CDR1 is GTSNPN, CDR2 SVGIG (reference sequence). The CDR3 loop spans 14 amino acids.

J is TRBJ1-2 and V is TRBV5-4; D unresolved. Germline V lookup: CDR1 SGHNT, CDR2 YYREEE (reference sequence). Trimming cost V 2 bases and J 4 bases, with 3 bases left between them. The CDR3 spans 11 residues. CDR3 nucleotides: TGTGCCAGCAGCTTCGGCTATGGCTACACCTTC. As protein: CASSFGYGYTF. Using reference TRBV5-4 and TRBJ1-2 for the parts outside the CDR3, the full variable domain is ETGVTQSPTHLIKTRGQQVTLRCSSQSGHNTVSWYQQALGQGPQFIFQYYREEENGRGNFPPRFSGLQFPNYSSELNVNALELDDSALYLCASSFGYGYTFGSGTRLTVV.

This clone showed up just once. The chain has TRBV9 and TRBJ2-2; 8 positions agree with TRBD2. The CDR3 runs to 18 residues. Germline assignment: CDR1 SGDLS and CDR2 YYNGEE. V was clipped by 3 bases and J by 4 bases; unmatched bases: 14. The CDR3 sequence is CASSALRRGSGTTGELFF. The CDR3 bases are TGTGCCAGCAGCGCGCTCAGGAGGGGTAGCGGGACCACCGGGGAGCTGTTTTTT. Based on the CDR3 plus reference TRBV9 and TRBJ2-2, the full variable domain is DSGVTQTPKHLITATGQRVTLRCSPRSGDLSVYWYQQSLDQGLQFLIQYYNGEERAKGNILERFSAQQFPDLHSELNLSSLELGDSALYFCASSALRRGSGTTGELFFGEGSRLTVL.

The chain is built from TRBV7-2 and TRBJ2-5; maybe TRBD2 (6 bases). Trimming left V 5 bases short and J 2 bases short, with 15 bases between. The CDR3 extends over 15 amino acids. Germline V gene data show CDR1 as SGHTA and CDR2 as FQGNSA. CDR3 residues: CASSEVRTNQETQYF. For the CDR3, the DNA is TGTGCCAGCAGCGAGGTGAGGACTAATCAAGAGACCCAGTACTTC.

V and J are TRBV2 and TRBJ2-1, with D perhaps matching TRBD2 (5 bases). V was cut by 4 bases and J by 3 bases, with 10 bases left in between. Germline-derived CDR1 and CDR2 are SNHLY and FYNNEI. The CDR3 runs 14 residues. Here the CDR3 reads CASSGGGYYNEQFF. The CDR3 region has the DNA TGTGCCAGCAGTGGAGGAGGCTACTACAATGAGCAGTTCTTC.

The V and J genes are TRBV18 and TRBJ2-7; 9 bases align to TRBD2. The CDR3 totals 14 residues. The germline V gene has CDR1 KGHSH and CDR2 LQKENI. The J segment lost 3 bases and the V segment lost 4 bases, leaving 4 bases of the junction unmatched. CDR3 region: CASSQTSGDYEQYF. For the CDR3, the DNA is TGTGCCAGCTCACAGACTAGCGGCGACTACGAGCAGTACTTC.

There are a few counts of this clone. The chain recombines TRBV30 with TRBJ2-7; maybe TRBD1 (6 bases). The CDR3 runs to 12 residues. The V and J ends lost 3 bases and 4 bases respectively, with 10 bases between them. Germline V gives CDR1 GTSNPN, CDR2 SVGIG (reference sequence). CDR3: CAWREGGYEQYF. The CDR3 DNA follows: TGTGCCTGGAGAGAAGGGGGATACGAGCAGTACTTC.

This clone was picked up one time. CDR3 in amino acids: CASSSGNQPQHF. The CDR3 nucleotides are TGTGCCAGTAGTTCAGGCAATCAGCCCCAGCATTTT. The V gene is TRBV19, the J gene TRBJ1-5, with D unclear. Germline V gene data show CDR1 as LNHDA and CDR2 as SQIVND (reference sequence). The CDR3 is 12 amino acids. Trimming left V 5 bases short and J 2 bases short, with 4 bases between.

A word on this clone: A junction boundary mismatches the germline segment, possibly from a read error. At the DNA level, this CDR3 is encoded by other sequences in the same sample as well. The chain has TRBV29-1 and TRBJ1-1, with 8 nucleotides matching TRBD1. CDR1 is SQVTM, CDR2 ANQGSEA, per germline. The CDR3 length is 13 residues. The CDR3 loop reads CSVDRGPNTEAFF. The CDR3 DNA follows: TGCAGTGTTGACAGGGGACCGAACACTGAAGCTTTCTTT.

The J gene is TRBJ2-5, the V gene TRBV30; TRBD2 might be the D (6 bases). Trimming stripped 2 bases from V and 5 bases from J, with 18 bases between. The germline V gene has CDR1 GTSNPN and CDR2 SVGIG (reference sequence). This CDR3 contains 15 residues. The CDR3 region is CAWSIGNGGVETQYF. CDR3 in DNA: TGTGCCTGGAGTATTGGGAACGGGGGAGTCGAGACCCAGTACTTC.

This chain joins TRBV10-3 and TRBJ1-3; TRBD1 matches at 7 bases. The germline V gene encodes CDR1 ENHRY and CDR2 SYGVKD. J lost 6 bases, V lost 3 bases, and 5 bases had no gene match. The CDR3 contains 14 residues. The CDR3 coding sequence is TGTGCCATCAGTGACCCTGACAGGGCAAACACCATATATTTT. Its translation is CAISDPDRANTIYF.

DNA of the CDR3: TGTGCCAGTACCAAAACACGCCGGGACACAGGTTACCGATCAGGCAATCAGCCCCAGCATTTT. Protein product: CASTKTRRDTGYRSGNQPQHF. The rearrangement links TRBV19 to TRBJ1-5; D is possibly TRBD1 (6 bases). V was trimmed by 7 bases and J by 2 bases, leaving 33 bases between them. The germline V gene has CDR1 LNHDA and CDR2 SQIVND (reference sequence). This CDR3 spans 21 amino acids.

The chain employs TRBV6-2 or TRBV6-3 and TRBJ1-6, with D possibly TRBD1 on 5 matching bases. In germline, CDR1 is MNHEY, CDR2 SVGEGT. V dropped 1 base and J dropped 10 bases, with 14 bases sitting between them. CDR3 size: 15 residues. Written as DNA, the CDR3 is TGTGCCAGCAGTTACTGGGCAGGGAGGCAATCACCCCTCCACTTT. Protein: CASSYWAGRQSPLHF.

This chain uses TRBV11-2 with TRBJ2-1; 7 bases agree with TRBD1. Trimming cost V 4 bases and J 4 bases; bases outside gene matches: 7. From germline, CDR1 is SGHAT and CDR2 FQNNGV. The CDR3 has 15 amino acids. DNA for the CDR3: TGTGCCAGCAGCTCCCGACAGGGACCTTACAATGAGCAGTTCTTC. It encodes CASSSRQGPYNEQFF.

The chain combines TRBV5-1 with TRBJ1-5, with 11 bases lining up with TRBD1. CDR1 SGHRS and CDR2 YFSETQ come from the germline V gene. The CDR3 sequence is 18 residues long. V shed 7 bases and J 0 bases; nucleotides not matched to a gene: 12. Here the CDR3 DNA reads TGCGCCAGCGTAACCGAGGGACAGGGGGTCTATAGCAATCAGCCCCAGCATTTT. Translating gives CASVTEGQGVYSNQPQHF.

The CDR3 region has the DNA TGTGCCAGCAGCCACCCCCTAGCCAAAAACATTCAGTACTTC. Its translation is CASSHPLAKNIQYF. J is TRBJ2-4 and V is TRBV3-1 (or the pseudogene TRBV3-2); no clear D gene. CDR1 is LGHDT, CDR2 YNNKEL, per germline (reference sequence). The CDR3 has 14 residues. V gave up 3 bases and J gave up 0 bases, with 6 bases separating them.

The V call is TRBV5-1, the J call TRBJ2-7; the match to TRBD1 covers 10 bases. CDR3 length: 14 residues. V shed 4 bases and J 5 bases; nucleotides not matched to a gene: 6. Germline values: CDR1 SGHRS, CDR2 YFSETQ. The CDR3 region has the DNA TGCGCCAGCAGCCCCGGGACAGGGGTTAACGAGCAGTACTTC. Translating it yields CASSPGTGVNEQYF.

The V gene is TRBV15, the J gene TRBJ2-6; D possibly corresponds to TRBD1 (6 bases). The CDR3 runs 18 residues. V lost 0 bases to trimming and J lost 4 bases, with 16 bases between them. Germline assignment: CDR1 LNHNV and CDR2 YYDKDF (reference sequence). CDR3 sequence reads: CATSREGGSRTGANVLTF. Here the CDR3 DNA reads TGTGCCACCAGCAGAGAAGGGGGATCTAGGACCGGGGCCAACGTCCTGACTTTC.

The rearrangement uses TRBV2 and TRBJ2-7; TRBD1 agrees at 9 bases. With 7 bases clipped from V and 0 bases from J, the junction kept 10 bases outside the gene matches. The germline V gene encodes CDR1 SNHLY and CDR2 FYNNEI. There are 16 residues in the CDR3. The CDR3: CASILGGTGSSYEQYF. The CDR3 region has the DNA TGTGCCAGCATCCTCGGGGGGACAGGGAGCTCCTACGAGCAGTACTTC.

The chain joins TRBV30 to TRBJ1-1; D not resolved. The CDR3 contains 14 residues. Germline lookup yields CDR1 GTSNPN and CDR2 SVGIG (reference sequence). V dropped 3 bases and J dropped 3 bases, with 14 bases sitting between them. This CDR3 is CAWRPGFLDTEAFF. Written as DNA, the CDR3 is TGTGCCTGGAGGCCGGGGTTTTTGGACACTGAAGCTTTCTTT.

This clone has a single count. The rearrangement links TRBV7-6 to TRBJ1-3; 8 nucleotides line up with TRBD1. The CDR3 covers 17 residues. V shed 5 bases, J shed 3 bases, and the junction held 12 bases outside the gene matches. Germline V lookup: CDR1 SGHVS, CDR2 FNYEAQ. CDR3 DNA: TGTGCCAGCAGCCCTGAAACGGACAGGGTTGGTGGAAACACCATATATTTT. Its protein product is CASSPETDRVGGNTIYF.

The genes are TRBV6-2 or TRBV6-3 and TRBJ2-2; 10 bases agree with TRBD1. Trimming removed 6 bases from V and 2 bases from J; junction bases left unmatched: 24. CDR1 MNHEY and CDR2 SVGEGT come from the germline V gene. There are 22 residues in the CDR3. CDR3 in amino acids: CASSHMGTTGGDRVPNTGELFF. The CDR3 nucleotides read TGTGCCAGCAGCCATATGGGGACGACAGGGGGCGACCGCGTACCAAACACCGGGGAGCTGTTTTTT.

This chain's CDR3 is CASSPSRDRVQKLFF. DNA for the CDR3: TGTGCCAGCTCACCCTCCCGGGACAGGGTGCAAAAACTGTTTTTT. The chain has TRBV18 and TRBJ1-4; 9 positions match TRBD1. J was trimmed by 9 bases and V by 3 bases; bases with no gene match: 8. There are 15 residues in the CDR3. Germline CDR1 and CDR2: KGHSH and LQKENI. The full variable domain, in which reference TRBV18 and TRBJ1-4 provide the parts outside the CDR3, is NAGVMQNPRHLVRRRGQEARLRCSPMKGHSHVYWYRQLPEEGLKFMVYLQKENIIDESGMPKERFSAEFPKEGPSILRIQQVVRGDSAAYFCASSPSRDRVQKLFFGSGTQLSVL.

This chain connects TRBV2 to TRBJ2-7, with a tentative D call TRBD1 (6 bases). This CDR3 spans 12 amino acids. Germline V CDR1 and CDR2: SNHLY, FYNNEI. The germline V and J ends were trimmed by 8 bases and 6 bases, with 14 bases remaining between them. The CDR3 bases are TGTGCCAGCCGCCTACAGGGTGCCGAGCAGTACTTC. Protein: CASRLQGAEQYF.

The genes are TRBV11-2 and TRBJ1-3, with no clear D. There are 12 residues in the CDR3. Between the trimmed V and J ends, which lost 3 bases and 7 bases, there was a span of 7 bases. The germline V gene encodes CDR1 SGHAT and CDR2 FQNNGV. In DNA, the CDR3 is TGTGCCAGCAGCTTGGCGGGGAACACCATATATTTT. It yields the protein CASSLAGNTIYF.

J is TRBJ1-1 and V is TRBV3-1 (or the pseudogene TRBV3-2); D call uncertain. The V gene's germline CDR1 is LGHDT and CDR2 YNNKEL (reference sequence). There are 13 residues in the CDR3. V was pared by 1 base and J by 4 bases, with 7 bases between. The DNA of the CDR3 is TGTGCCAGCAGCCAAGTCCCAGGCACTGAAGCTTTCTTT. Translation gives CASSQVPGTEAFF.

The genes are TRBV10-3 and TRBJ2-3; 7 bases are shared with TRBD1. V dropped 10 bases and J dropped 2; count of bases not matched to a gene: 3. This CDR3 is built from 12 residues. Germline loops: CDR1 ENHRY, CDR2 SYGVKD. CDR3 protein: CATQGDTDTQYF. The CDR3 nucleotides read TGTGCCACCCAGGGGGACACAGATACGCAGTATTTT.

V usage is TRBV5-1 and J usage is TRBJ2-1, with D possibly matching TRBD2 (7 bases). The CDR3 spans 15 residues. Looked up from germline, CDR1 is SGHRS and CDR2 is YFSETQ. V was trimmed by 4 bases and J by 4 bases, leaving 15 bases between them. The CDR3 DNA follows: TGCGCCAGCAGCACCATAGGGGGGGGATACAATGAGCAGTTCTTC. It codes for CASSTIGGGYNEQFF.

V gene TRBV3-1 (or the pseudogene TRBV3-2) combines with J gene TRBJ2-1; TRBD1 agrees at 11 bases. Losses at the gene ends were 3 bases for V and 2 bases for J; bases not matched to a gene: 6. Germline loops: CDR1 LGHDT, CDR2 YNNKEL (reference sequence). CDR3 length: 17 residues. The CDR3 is CASSHRRTGGPYNEQFF. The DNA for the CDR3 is TGTGCCAGCAGCCACCGCAGGACAGGGGGCCCCTACAATGAGCAGTTCTTC.